These T cell receptor beta chains were read from a single sample in a study of T cell repertoires in cytomegalovirus infection. TCRdb re-analysed the reads in MiXCR, keeping a single row per CDR3 protein. The sample yields about 920,000 distinct CDR3 sequences, about a third seen once. The antigens these receptors bind are not known. The input for sequencing was cultured CD8+ T cells from PBMCs, taken from culture after CMV antigen stimulation. The receptor source for this set is a human donor in good health (CMV status not recorded). Some clones in this sample may be carry-over from other donors' samples. The CDR3 runs from the conserved cysteine through the conserved F or W. The D gene is left open where the match is weak. Part of the rows lack a size; the others show once, few, many or a class for expanded clones.

abundance	v_gene	d_gene	j_gene	CDR3nt	CDR3aa
many	TRBV7-8	TRBD1	TRBJ2-5	TGTGCCAGCAGCTGGCTTGGACGACAGGGGCAAGAGACCCAGTACTTC	CASSWLGRQGQETQYF
NA	TRBV7-6	NA	TRBJ2-3	TGTGCCAGCAGCTTAACCGTTTCTAGCACAGATACGCAGTATTTT	CASSLTVSSTDTQYF
NA	TRBV7-6	NA	TRBJ1-1	TGTGCCAGCAGACCCTCCGACAGGAACACTGAAGCTTTCTTT	CASRPSDRNTEAFF
NA	TRBV24-1	NA	TRBJ1-1	TGTGCCACCAGTGACTGGGGGACTGAAGCTTTCTTT	CATSDWGTEAFF
few	TRBV27	NA	TRBJ2-7	TGTGCCAGCAGTTATCAGGGCTTGAACGAGCAGTACTTC	CASSYQGLNEQYF
NA	TRBV27	TRBD1	TRBJ1-1	TGTGCCAGCATGAGACCGACAGGGATCTTGCCTGAAGCTTTCTTT	CASMRPTGILPEAFF
once	TRBV9	TRBD2	TRBJ2-1	TGTGCCAGCAGCCCCTCCGGGCGGGGGGTGGAGTTCTTC	CASSPSGRGVEFF
NA	TRBV2	TRBD2	TRBJ2-3	TGTGCCATCCGAGGGACTAGCGGGGGGGCAACAGATACGCAGTATTTT	CAIRGTSGGATDTQYF
NA	TRBV7-6	NA	TRBJ1-1	TGTGCCAGCAGCTTAGCACGGGGGCGAGGCACTGAAGCTTTCTTT	CASSLARGRGTEAFF
NA	TRBV19	NA	TRBJ2-2	TGTGCCAGTAAGGAAAGGAACACCGGGGAGCTGTTTTTT	CASKERNTGELFF
few	TRBV6-6	TRBD2	TRBJ2-1	TGTGCCAGCAGTTACAGCGGGGGGCCCCCCCTCAATGAGCAGTTCTTC	CASSYSGGPPLNEQFF
many	TRBV5-6	TRBD1	TRBJ1-1	TGTGCCAGCAGCGGGGGACAGGGACTGACTGAAGCTTTCTTT	CASSGGQGLTEAFF
NA	TRBV12-3/TRBV12-4	NA	TRBJ2-3	TGTGCCAGCAGTCACTCAGGGCCCGCAGATACGCAGTATTTT	CASSHSGPADTQYF
NA	TRBV27	TRBD2	TRBJ2-5	TGTGCCAGCAGTTTTGGACTAGCGGAAGAGACCCAGTACTTC	CASSFGLAEETQYF
NA	TRBV19	NA	TRBJ2-3	TGTGCCAGTAGTGGGGGGCCCCTCACAGATACGCAGTATTTT	CASSGGPLTDTQYF
few	TRBV11-2	NA	TRBJ1-3	TGTGCCAGCAGCTTATCGGTCCATAGGTCCGGAAACACCATATATTTT	CASSLSVHRSGNTIYF
NA	TRBV27	NA	TRBJ2-3	TGTGCCAGCTGCGATCGGGACGCTCCGGCCGGAGCGCAGTATTTT	CASCDRDAPAGAQYF
NA	TRBV4-1	NA	TRBJ2-2	TGCGCCAGCAGCCCCGGAGAAGGGGGCACCGGGGAGCTGTTTTTT	CASSPGEGGTGELFF
NA	TRBV7-6	NA	TRBJ1-4	TGTGCTAGCAGCTTAGTGTTGGGGGGCTATAATGAAAAACTGTTTTTT	CASSLVLGGYNEKLFF
few	TRBV7-6	NA	TRBJ2-2	TGTGCCAGCAGCTCCGGGCGGCTGAACACCGGGGAGCTGTTTTTT	CASSSGRLNTGELFF
NA	TRBV27	TRBD2	TRBJ2-3	TGTGCCAGCACTAGCGGGGGATTCCCCCTCACAGATACGCAGTATTTT	CASTSGGFPLTDTQYF
NA	TRBV28	NA	TRBJ1-6	TGTGCCAGCTCCGGGGGGACTTTTGATTCACCCCTCCACTTT	CASSGGTFDSPLHF
NA	TRBV4-1	NA	TRBJ2-5	TGCGCCAGCAACCAAGAGCGCCGGAGGGAGACCCAGTACTTC	CASNQERRRETQYF
few	TRBV6-5	NA	TRBJ2-2	TGTGCCAGCAGTTGGGTTCAAGGGGAAGGGGAGCTGTTTTTT	CASSWVQGEGELFF
few	TRBV5-5	NA	TRBJ1-4	TGTGCCAGCAGCTTGGCCGGGGGGGCAGTGGATGAAAAACTGTTTTTT	CASSLAGGAVDEKLFF
few	TRBV7-9	NA	TRBJ2-1	TGTGCCAGCAGCTTCAGGGAACTGTTTGAGCAGTTCTTC	CASSFRELFEQFF
many	TRBV7-9	NA	TRBJ1-1	TGTGCCAGCAGCGCCTGGACAGACGAAGCTTTCTTT	CASSAWTDEAFF
NA	TRBV10-3	TRBD1	TRBJ2-1	TGTGCCATCAGTGAGTCAGGGGACAGTTACTACAATGAGCAGTTCTTC	CAISESGDSYYNEQFF
few	TRBV19	TRBD1	TRBJ1-1	TGTGCCAGTAGTTTTAACCCGGGACAGTTGGAAGCTTTCTTT	CASSFNPGQLEAFF
many	TRBV11-2	NA	TRBJ2-5	TGTGCCAGCAGCCCGGGGAGGTACCAAGAGACCCAGTACTTC	CASSPGRYQETQYF
many	TRBV7-2	TRBD2	TRBJ2-3	TGTGCCAGCAGCTACTTAGCGGGGGGGCCGACAGATACGCAGTATTTT	CASSYLAGGPTDTQYF
few	TRBV11-2	TRBD2	TRBJ2-1	TGTGCCAGCAGCCCTAGACTAGCGGGGGCCTACAATGAGCAGTTCTTC	CASSPRLAGAYNEQFF
NA	TRBV10-2	NA	TRBJ1-4	TGCGCCAGCAGTGAGTCAGGGACGGATCTTAATGAAAAACTGTTTTTT	CASSESGTDLNEKLFF
many	TRBV7-8	TRBD1	TRBJ2-5	TGTGCCAGCAGCTTAGTAAGGACAGGGTGGGAGACCCAGTACTTC	CASSLVRTGWETQYF
NA	TRBV27	TRBD1	TRBJ1-2	TGTGCCAGCAGTTCCCTGACAGGGGGCTTATATGGCTACACCTTC	CASSSLTGGLYGYTF
many	TRBV6-5	TRBD2	TRBJ2-1	TGTGCCAGCAGCCCGAGCGGGGGGGCGGGGGATGAGCAGTTCTTC	CASSPSGGAGDEQFF
NA	TRBV6-5	NA	TRBJ1-1	TGTGCCAGCAGTTACATCGGGTTGAACACTGAAGCTTTCTTT	CASSYIGLNTEAFF
NA	TRBV4-2	NA	TRBJ2-3	TGTGCCAGCAGCCAAGAGTTGGGGGGCGCCGTCACAGATACGCAGTATTTT	CASSQELGGAVTDTQYF
many	TRBV7-2	TRBD2	TRBJ2-7	TGTGCCAGCAGCTTAGTTGGCGGGGGGGCCGGCTACGAGCAGTACTTC	CASSLVGGGAGYEQYF